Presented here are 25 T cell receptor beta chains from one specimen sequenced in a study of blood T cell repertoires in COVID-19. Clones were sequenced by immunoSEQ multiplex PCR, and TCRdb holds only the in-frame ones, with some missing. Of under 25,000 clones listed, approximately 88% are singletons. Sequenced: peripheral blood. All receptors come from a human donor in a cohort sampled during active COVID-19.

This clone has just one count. CDR3 sequence reads: CASSYSFTGVQETQYF. The CDR3 bases are TGTGCCAGCAGTTACTCATTCACCGGGGTCCAAGAGACCCAGTACTTC. The rearrangement joins TRBV6-5 to TRBJ2-5; D is perhaps TRBD2 (5 bases). The germline V and J ends were trimmed by 0 bases and 1 base, with 12 bases remaining between them. This CDR3 has 16 amino acids. Germline values: CDR1 MNHEY, CDR2 SVGAGI.

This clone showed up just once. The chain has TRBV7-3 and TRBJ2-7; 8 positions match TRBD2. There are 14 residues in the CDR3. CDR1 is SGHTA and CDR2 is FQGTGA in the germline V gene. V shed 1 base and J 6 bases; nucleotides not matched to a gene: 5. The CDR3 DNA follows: TGTGCCAGCAGCTTAAAAGCGGGAGATGGCGAGCAGTACTTC. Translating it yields CASSLKAGDGEQYF.

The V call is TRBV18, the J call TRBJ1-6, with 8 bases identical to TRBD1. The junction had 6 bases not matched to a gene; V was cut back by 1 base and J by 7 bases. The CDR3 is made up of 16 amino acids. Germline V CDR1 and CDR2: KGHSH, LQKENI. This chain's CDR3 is CASSPQARGQNSPLHF. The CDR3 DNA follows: TGTGCCAGCTCACCACAGGCCAGGGGGCAAAATTCACCCCTCCACTTT. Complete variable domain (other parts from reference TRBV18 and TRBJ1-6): NAGVMQNPRHLVRRRGQEARLRCSPMKGHSHVYWYRQLPEEGLKFMVYLQKENIIDESGMPKERFSAEFPKEGPSILRIQQVVRGDSAAYFCASSPQARGQNSPLHFGNGTRLTVT.

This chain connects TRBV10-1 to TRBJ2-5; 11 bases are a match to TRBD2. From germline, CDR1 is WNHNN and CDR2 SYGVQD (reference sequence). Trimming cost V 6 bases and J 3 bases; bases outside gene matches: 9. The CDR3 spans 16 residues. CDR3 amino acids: CASRVTSGSSEETQYF. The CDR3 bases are TGCGCCAGCAGGGTTACTAGCGGGAGCTCGGAAGAGACCCAGTACTTC.

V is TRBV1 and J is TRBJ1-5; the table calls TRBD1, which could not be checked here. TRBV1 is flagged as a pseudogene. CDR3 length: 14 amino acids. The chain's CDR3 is CTSPRYQGSQPQHF. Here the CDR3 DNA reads TGCACCAGCCCCAGGTATCAAGGCAGTCAGCCCCAGCATTTT.

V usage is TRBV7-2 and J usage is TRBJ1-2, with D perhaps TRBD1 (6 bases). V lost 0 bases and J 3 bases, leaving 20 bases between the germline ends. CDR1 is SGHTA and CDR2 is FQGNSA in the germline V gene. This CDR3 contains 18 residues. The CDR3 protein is CASSLASTGWTSYYGYTF. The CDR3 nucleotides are TGTGCCAGCAGCTTAGCAAGCACAGGGTGGACTTCCTACTATGGCTACACCTTC.

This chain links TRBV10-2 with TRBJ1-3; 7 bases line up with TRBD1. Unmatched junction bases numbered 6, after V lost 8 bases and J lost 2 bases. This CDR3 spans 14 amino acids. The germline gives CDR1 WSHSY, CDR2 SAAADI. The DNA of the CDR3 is TGCGCCAGCCAGGGGGAAATGGCTGGAAACACCATATATTTT. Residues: CASQGEMAGNTIYF.

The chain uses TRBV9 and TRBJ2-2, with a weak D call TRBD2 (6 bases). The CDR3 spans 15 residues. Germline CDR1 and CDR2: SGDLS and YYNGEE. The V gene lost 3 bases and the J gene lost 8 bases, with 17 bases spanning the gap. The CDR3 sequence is CASSATLAVGGELFF. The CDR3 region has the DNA TGTGCCAGCAGCGCCACACTAGCCGTCGGGGGGGAGCTGTTTTTT.

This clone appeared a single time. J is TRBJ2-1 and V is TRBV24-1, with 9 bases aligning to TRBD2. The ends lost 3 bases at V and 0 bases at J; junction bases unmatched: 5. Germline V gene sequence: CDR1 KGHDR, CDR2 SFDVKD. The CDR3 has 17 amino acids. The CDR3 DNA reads TGTGCCACCAGTGATGGAGCGGGAGGCCGCTCCTACAATGAGCAGTTCTTC. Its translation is CATSDGAGGRSYNEQFF.

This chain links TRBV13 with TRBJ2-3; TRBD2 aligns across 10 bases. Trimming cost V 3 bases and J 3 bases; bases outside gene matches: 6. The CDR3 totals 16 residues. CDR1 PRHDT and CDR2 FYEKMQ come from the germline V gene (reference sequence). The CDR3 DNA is TGTGCCAGCAGCTTTAGCGGGAGGCTAGGGACAGATACGCAGTATTTT. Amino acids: CASSFSGRLGTDTQYF. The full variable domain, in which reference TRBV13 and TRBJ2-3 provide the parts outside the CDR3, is AAGVIQSPRHLIKEKRETATLKCYPIPRHDTVYWYQQGPGQDPQFLISFYEKMQSDKGSIPDRFSAQQFSDYHSELNMSSLELGDSALYFCASSFSGRLGTDTQYFGPGTRLTVL.

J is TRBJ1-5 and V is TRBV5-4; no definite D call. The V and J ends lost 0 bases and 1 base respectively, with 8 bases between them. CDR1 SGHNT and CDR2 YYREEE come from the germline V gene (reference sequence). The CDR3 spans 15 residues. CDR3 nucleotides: TGTGCCAGCAGCTTGGGATCGGGGAGCAATCAGCCCCAGCATTTT. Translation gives CASSLGSGSNQPQHF.

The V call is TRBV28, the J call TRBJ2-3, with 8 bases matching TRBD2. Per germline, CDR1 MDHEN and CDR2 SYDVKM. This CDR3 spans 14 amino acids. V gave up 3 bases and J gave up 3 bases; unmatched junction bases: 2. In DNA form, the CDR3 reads TGTGCCAGCAGTTTCGGCGGGAGGACAGATACGCAGTATTTT. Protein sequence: CASSFGGRTDTQYF.

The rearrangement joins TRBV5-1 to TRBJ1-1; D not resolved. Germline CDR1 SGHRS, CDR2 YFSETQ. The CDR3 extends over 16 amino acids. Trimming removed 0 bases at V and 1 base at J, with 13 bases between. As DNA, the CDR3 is TGCGCCAGCAGCTTGGTAGTTTCCCGGGGGAACACTGAAGCTTTCTTT. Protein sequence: CASSLVVSRGNTEAFF.

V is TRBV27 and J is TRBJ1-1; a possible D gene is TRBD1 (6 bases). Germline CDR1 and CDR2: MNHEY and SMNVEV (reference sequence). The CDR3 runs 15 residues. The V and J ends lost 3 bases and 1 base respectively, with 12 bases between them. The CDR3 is CASSFLRGQNTEAFF. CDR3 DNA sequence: TGTGCCAGCAGTTTTCTTAGGGGACAGAACACTGAAGCTTTCTTT.

Written as DNA, the CDR3 is TGTGCCAGCACTTCCGACCGGCGGGAAAAACTGTTTTTT. This gives the protein CASTSDRREKLFF. J is TRBJ1-4 and V is TRBV19; no clear D. CDR3 length: 13 amino acids. In germline, CDR1 is LNHDA, CDR2 SQIVND (reference sequence). V was cut by 9 bases and J by 8 bases, with 16 bases left in between.

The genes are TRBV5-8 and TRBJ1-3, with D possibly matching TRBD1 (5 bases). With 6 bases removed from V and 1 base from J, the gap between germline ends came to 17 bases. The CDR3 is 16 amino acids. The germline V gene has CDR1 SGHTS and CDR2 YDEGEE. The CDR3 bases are TGTGCCAGCACCATCCCGGGGCGGGGGTCTGGAAACACCATATATTTT. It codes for CASTIPGRGSGNTIYF.

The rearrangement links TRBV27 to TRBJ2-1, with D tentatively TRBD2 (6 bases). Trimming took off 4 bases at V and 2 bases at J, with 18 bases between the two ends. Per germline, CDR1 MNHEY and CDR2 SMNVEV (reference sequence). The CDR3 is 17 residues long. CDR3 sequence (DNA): TGTGCCAGCAGTTCTACTAGCTTTCGAGGGACCTACAATGAGCAGTTCTTC. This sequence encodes CASSSTSFRGTYNEQFF.

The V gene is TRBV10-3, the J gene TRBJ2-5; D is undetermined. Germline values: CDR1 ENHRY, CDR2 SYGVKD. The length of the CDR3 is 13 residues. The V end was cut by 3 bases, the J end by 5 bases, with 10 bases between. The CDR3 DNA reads TGTGCCATCAGTGAACGGATCGGGGAGACCCAGTACTTC. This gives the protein CAISERIGETQYF.

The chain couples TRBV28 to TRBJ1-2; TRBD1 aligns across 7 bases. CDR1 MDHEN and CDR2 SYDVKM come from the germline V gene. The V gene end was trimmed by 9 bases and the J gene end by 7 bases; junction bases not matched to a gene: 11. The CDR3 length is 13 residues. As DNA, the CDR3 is TGTGCCAGTTCAGGGGGGCTAGGAGTTGGCTACACCTTC. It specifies CASSGGLGVGYTF.

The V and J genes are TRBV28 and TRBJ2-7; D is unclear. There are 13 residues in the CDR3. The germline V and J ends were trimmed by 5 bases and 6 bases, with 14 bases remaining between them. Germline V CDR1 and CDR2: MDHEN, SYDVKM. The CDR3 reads CASSPEFRSEQYF. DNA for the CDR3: TGTGCCAGCAGTCCGGAGTTTAGGTCCGAGCAGTACTTC. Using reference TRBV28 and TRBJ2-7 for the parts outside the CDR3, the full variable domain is DVKVTQSSRYLVKRTGEKVFLECVQDMDHENMFWYRQDPGLGLRLIYFSYDVKMKEKGDIPEGYSVSREKKERFSLILESASTNQTSMYLCASSPEFRSEQYFGPGTRLTVT.

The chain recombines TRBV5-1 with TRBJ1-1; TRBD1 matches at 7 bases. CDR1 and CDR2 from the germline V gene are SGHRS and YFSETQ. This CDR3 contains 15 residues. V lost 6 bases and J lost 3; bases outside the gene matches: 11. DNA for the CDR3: TGCGCCAGCAAAACACAGGGGTTGCGTGACACTGAAGCTTTCTTT. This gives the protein CASKTQGLRDTEAFF.

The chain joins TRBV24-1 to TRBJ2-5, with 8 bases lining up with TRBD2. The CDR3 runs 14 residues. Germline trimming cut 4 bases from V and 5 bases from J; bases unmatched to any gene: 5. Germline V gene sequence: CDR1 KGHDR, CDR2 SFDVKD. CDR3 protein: CATSDRGLEETQYF. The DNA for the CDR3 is TGTGCCACCAGTGACCGGGGACTAGAGGAGACCCAGTACTTC.

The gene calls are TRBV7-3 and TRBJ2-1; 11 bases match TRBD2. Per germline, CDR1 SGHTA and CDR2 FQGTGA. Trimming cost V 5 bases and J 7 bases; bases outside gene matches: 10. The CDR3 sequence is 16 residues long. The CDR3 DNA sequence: TGTGCCAGCAGCCCCCGTGCACTAGCGGGAGTTAATGAGCAGTTCTTC. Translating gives CASSPRALAGVNEQFF.

This CDR3 reads CASSLSGQTEAFF. For the CDR3, the DNA is TGTGCCAGCAGCTTAAGCGGGCAGACTGAAGCTTTCTTT. The chain couples TRBV11-2 to TRBJ1-1, with unresolved D. CDR1 is SGHAT, CDR2 FQNNGV, per germline. The V end lost 2 bases, the J end lost 5 bases, and 9 bases lay between the germline ends. This CDR3 comprises 13 residues.

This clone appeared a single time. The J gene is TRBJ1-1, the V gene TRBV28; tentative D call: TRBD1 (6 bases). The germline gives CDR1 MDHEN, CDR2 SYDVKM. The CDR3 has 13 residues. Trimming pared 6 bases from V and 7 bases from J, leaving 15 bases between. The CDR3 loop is CASRAQGYGEAFF. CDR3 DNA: TGTGCCAGCAGGGCCCAGGGGTACGGTGAAGCTTTCTTT.